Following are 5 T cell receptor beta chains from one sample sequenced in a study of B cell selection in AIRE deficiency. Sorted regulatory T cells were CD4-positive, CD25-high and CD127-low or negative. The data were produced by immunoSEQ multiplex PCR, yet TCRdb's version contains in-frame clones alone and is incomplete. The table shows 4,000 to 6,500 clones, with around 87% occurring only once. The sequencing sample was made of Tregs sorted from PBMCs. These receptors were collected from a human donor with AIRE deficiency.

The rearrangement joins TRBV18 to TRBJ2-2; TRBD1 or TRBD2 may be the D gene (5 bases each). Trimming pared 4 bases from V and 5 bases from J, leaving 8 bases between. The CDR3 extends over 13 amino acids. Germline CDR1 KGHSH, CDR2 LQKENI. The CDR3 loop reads CASSQGETGELFF. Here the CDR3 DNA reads TGTGCCAGCTCACAAGGGGAGACCGGGGAGCTGTTTTTT. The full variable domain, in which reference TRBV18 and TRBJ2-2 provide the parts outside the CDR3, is NAGVMQNPRHLVRRRGQEARLRCSPMKGHSHVYWYRQLPEEGLKFMVYLQKENIIDESGMPKERFSAEFPKEGPSILRIQQVVRGDSAAYFCASSQGETGELFFGEGSRLTVL.

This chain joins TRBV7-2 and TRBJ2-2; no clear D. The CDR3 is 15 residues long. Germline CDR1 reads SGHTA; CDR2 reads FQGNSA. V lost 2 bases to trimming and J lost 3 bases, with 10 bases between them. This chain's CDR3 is CASSLLQRYTGELFF. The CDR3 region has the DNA TGTGCCAGCAGCTTATTGCAGCGCTACACCGGGGAGCTGTTTTTT.

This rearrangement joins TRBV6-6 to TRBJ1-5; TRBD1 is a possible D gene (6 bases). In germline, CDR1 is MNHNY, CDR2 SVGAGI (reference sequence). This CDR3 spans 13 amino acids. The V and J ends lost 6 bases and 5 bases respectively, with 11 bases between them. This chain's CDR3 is CASRLDRYQPQHF. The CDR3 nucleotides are TGTGCCAGCAGACTCGACAGGTATCAGCCCCAGCATTTT.

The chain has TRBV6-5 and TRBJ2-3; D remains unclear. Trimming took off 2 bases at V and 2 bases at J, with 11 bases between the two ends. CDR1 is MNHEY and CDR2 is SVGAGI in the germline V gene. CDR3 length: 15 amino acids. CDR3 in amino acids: CASSYAVPFTDTQYF. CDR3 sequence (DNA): TGTGCCAGCAGTTACGCGGTCCCCTTCACAGATACGCAGTATTTT.

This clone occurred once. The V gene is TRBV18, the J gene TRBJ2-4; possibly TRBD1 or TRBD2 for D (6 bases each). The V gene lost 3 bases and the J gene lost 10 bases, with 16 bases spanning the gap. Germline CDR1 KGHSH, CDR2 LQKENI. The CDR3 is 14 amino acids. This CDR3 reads CASSPNAGQGIQYF. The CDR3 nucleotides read TGTGCCAGCTCACCTAATGCGGGACAAGGAATTCAGTACTTC.